These 7 T cell receptor beta chains originate from one sample sequenced in a study of blood T cells in healthy people across ages. Next came a second PCR, run for roughly 7 to 12 cycles, which used a sample-barcoded 5' primer along with a J-beta primer mix. TCRdb independently ran MiXCR on the 5' RACE reads; one entry per CDR3 protein. The sample holds about 1 million distinct CDR3 sequences, more than 35% seen once. Sequenced input: blood. These receptors all come from a woman aged 60-75 years in good health.

This clonotype was seen at least ten times. The genes are TRBV2 and TRBJ2-3; D could derive from TRBD1 or TRBD2 (6 bases each). The germline V gene has CDR1 SNHLY and CDR2 FYNNEI. This CDR3 has 12 residues. The V end lost 10 bases, the J end lost 3 bases, and 11 bases lay between the germline ends. DNA for the CDR3: TGTGCCACCCGAGGGGGGACAGATACGCAGTATTTT. This translates into CATRGGTDTQYF.

This clonotype was found a few times. The rearrangement joins TRBV25-1 to TRBJ1-4; D perhaps matches TRBD1 (6 bases). The CDR3 has 17 amino acids. Trimming cost V 3 bases and J 8 bases, with 22 bases left between them. CDR1 MGHDK and CDR2 SYGVNS come from the germline V gene. The CDR3 sequence is CASSDPAPKGVGEKLFF. The CDR3 DNA sequence: TGTGCCAGCAGTGACCCTGCCCCAAAGGGGGTTGGGGAAAAACTGTTTTTT.

The CDR3 here is CASSDGLYRTDEQYF. The CDR3 DNA reads as TGTGCCAGCAGCGACGGATTATATAGGACGGACGAGCAGTACTTC. The chain links TRBV9 to TRBJ2-4; D not resolved. The J call may be in error: the DNA end matches TRBJ2-7 better. CDR1 SGDLS and CDR2 YYNGEE come from the germline V gene. There are 15 residues in the CDR3.

This sequence joins TRBV30 and TRBJ2-7; D might be TRBD1 (5 bases). V gave up 5 bases and J gave up 6 bases, with 11 bases separating them. CDR1 is GTSNPN, CDR2 SVGIG, per germline (reference sequence). This CDR3 is built from 11 residues. CDR3 in amino acids: CAWSTAREQYF. DNA for the CDR3: TGTGCCTGGTCGACAGCTCGCGAGCAGTACTTC. The full variable domain, with the rest looked up from reference TRBV30 and TRBJ2-7, is SQTIHQWPATLVQPVGSPLSLECTVEGTSNPNLYWYRQAAGRGLQLLFYSVGIGQISSEVPQNLSASRPQDRQFILSSKKLLLSDSGFYLCAWSTAREQYFGPGTRLTVT.

The chain employs TRBV27 and TRBJ2-3; 8 positions agree with TRBD2. The CDR3 contains 16 residues. The V and J ends lost 6 bases and 4 bases, in that order; junction bases with no gene match: 12. The germline V gene encodes CDR1 MNHEY and CDR2 SMNVEV (reference sequence). CDR3 sequence: CASRPLTSESADTQYF. The DNA of the CDR3 is TGTGCCAGCAGACCCCTGACTAGCGAAAGTGCAGATACGCAGTATTTT.

CDR3 region: CASSLAGREQYF. The CDR3 DNA is TGTGCCAGCAGTTTAGCAGGGCGCGAGCAGTACTTC. V usage is TRBV27 and J usage is TRBJ2-7; D is possibly TRBD1 (5 bases). The CDR3 loop spans 12 amino acids. V lost 2 bases and J 6 bases, leaving 8 bases between the germline ends. Germline values: CDR1 MNHEY, CDR2 SMNVEV (reference sequence).

This sequence joins TRBV20-1 and TRBJ2-5; the D is unclear. CDR3 length equals 15 residues. V was cut by 2 bases and J by 11 bases, with 24 bases left in between. Looked up from germline, CDR1 is DFQATT and CDR2 is SNEGSKA (reference sequence). The CDR3 bases are TGCAGTGCTAGAAGGATCGCGGATGGGTTCAATGAACAGTACTTC. Translation: CSARRIADGFNEQYF.